Sequencing of this TCR beta chain was carried out in a study of blood T cell repertoires in COVID-19. V shed 7 bases and J shed 7 bases, with 22 bases lying between them. Germline V gene lookup returns CDR1 SGHTA and CDR2 FQGNSA. The CDR3 contains 15 residues. TCRdb's copy holds only in-frame clones and misses some; the assay was immunoSEQ multiplex PCR. The table lists more than 200,000 clones, more than 80% of them singletons. The clonotype was recovered from a young man with COVID-19, enrolled during active disease. V gene TRBV7-2 combines with J gene TRBJ1-2; D possibly corresponds to TRBD1 (6 bases). Sequencing was carried out using peripheral blood. The CDR3 DNA reads as TGTGCCAGCACGGCTATGGGGGGGGCTGTGAGTGGCTACACCTTC. Its protein is CASTAMGGAVSGYTF.